This entry is about one T cell receptor (beta chain). Its antigen is as yet unknown. V dropped 2 bases and J dropped 1; count of bases not matched to a gene: 5. Per the germline V gene, CDR1 is MNHNS and CDR2 is SASEGT. This CDR3 region has 16 residues. The data derive from a study of post-analysis software for immune sequencing data. Prepared libraries of TCR beta cDNA carried unique molecular identifiers. TCRdb fed the PCR reads into MiXCR, producing one record per CDR3 protein. Of approximately 570,000 distinct CDR3 sequences listed, 44% are singletons. General study points: TRBV5-6, TRBV5-1 and TRBV20-1 were among five TRBV segments more frequent in patients than controls.

The chain carries TRBV6-1 and TRBJ2-1; 7 bases fit TRBD2. The sequenced sample was blood. The receptor was derived from a girl aged 5-17 years with multiple sclerosis. The CDR3 here is CASSERGGGSYNEQFF. CDR3 nucleotide sequence: TGTGCCAGCAGTGAACGGGGCGGGGGTTCCTACAATGAGCAGTTCTTC.